The clone carrying this T cell receptor (beta chain) was seen once. The CDR3 runs to 16 residues. J was trimmed by 0 bases and V by 8 bases; bases with no gene match: 6. Germline V lookup: CDR1 LNHDA, CDR2 SQIVND (reference sequence). This entry comes from a study of blood T cell repertoires in COVID-19. Overall study: COVID-19 samples collected from the United States, Italy and Spain covered acute and convalescent phases. T cells, B-cell-depleted T cells, or PBMCs supplied cDNA or gDNA.

In the source study's methods: By means of reference gene primer amplification, nucleated cell counts were estimated. Assay: immunoSEQ multiplex PCR; the TCRdb copy retains only in-frame clones and omits some. V and J calls and clone size are those listed in that table; D and trimming were worked out from the DNA. The table records about 210,000 clones, roughly 81% of them present only once. The sequence came from a woman aged 45-60 years with active or convalescent COVID-19. Sequenced material: peripheral blood. The V call is TRBV19, the J call TRBJ2-6, with TRBD1 matching over 8 bases. The DNA for the CDR3 is TGTGCCAGTGCGGACAGGGTGCTCTCTGGGGCCAACGTCCTGACTTTC. Translation gives CASADRVLSGANVLTF.